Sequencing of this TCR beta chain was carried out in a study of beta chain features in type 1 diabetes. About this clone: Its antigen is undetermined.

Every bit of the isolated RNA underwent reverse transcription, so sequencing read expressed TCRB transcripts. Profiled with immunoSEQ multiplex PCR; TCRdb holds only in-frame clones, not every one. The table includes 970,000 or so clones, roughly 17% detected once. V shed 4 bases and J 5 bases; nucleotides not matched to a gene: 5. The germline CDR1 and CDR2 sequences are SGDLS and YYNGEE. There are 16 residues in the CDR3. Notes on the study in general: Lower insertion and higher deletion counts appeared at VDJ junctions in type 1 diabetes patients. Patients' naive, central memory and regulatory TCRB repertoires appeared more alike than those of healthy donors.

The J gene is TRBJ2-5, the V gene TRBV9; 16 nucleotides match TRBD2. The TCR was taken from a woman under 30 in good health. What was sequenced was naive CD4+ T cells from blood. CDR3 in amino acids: CASSLGLAGGEETQYF. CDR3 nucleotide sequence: TGTGCCAGCAGCCTGGGACTAGCGGGAGGGGAGGAGACCCAGTACTTC.